This T cell receptor beta chain stems from a study of blood T cell repertoires in COVID-19. Measured with immunoSEQ multiplex PCR; TCRdb has only the in-frame clones, and not every one. This sample carries about 140,000 clones, 80% of them seen once, and the ten largest clones take about 4%. J gave up 4 bases and V 5 bases, and 2 bases lay outside the gene matches. This CDR3 is built from 13 residues. Germline values: CDR1 KGHDR, CDR2 SFDVKD. The gene calls are TRBV24-1 and TRBJ2-3, with 7 bases identical to TRBD2. Sequenced: peripheral blood. The TCR originated in a man between 65 and 80 years old who had recovered from COVID-19. The CDR3 region is CATSGGGSDTQYF. CDR3 DNA sequence: TGTGCCACCAGTGGGGGAGGGTCAGATACGCAGTATTTT.